Below are 31 T cell receptor beta chains sequenced from a single sample in a study of blood T cells in healthy people across ages. Alongside a J-beta primer mix, a sample-barcoded 5' primer served in a second PCR lasting roughly 6 to 11 cycles. TCRdb independently ran MiXCR on the 5' RACE reads; one entry per CDR3 protein. The sample carries about 680,000 distinct CDR3 sequences, approximately 49% recorded once. Sequencing was carried out using blood. These receptors were obtained from a woman aged 55-69 years in good health.

In this sample, this clonotype turned up many times. This chain joins TRBV20-1 and TRBJ2-1; 11 nucleotides match TRBD2. This CDR3 has 15 residues. Germline-derived CDR1 and CDR2 are DFQATT and SNEGSKA (reference sequence). V was clipped by 6 bases and J by 5 bases; unmatched bases: 9. The chain's CDR3 is CSAETSGRFDNEQFF. The CDR3 DNA reads as TGCAGTGCCGAAACTAGCGGGAGATTCGACAATGAGCAGTTCTTC.

This clonotype has more than one count but fewer than ten. The chain uses TRBV9 and TRBJ2-3; D not resolved. Trimming cost V 4 bases and J 1 base, with 4 bases left between them. The germline V gene encodes CDR1 SGDLS and CDR2 YYNGEE. This CDR3 is built from 12 residues. CDR3 in amino acids: CASSRRTDTQYF. The DNA for the CDR3 is TGTGCCAGCAGCCGGCGCACAGATACGCAGTATTTT.

The chain uses TRBV7-2 and TRBJ2-2; 9 bases agree with TRBD1. The CDR3 sequence is 15 residues long. V lost 4 bases to trimming and J lost 5 bases; unmatched junction nucleotides: 5. Germline CDR1 SGHTA, CDR2 FQGNSA. CDR3 region: CASSSGQGKTGELFF. The CDR3 bases are TGTGCCAGCAGCTCTGGACAGGGGAAGACCGGGGAGCTGTTTTTT. The whole variable domain, remainder taken from reference TRBV7-2 and TRBJ2-2, is GAGVSQSPSNKVTEKGKDVELRCDPISGHTALYWYRQSLGQGLEFLIYFQGNSAPDKSGLPSDRFSAERTGGSVSTLTIQRTQQEDSAVYLCASSSGQGKTGELFFGEGSRLTVL.

The chain joins TRBV12-3 or TRBV12-4 to TRBJ2-7; no clear D. Trimming cost V 2 bases and J 7 bases, with 21 bases left between them. The CDR3 sequence is 16 residues long. CDR3 bases: TGTGCCAGCAGTTTAAGGGTATCGAGAGCGCACAATGAGCAGTACTTC. It yields the protein CASSLRVSRAHNEQYF.

A word on this clonotype: The junction departs from germline at one end; a sequencing error may be responsible. The chain has TRBV7-2 and TRBJ2-3; D is ambiguous. The CDR3 extends over 15 amino acids. Per the germline V gene, CDR1 is SGHTA and CDR2 is FQGNSA. The CDR3 sequence is CPSSLSQTFTDTQYF. CDR3 coding DNA: TGTCCCAGCAGCTTATCCCAGACTTTCACAGATACGCAGTATTTT. Filled out from reference TRBV7-2 and TRBJ2-3, the complete variable domain reads GAGVSQSPSNKVTEKGKDVELRCDPISGHTALYWYRQSLGQGLEFLIYFQGNSAPDKSGLPSDRFSAERTGGSVSTLTIQRTQQEDSAVYLCPSSLSQTFTDTQYFGPGTRLTVL.

This chain uses TRBV5-1 with TRBJ2-5; 8 bases are shared with TRBD2. This CDR3 spans 15 amino acids. Germline lookup yields CDR1 SGHRS and CDR2 YFSETQ. The V and J ends lost 9 bases and 11 bases, in that order; junction bases with no gene match: 21. CDR3 amino acids: CATRQIAGSYNEQYF. The CDR3 DNA reads TGCGCCACCCGTCAAATAGCGGGGTCCTACAATGAGCAGTACTTC.

Comment on this clonotype: At one end the junction does not follow the germline gene, possibly because of a read error. The rearrangement joins TRBV2 to TRBJ1-2, with D unresolved. The CDR3 spans 13 residues. The germline V gene has CDR1 SNHLY and CDR2 FYNNEI. As DNA, the CDR3 is TGTGCCGGCAGTGACGGGCAGCCCTATGGCTACACCTTC. It codes for CAGSDGQPYGYTF.

This clonotype was observed a single time. The rearrangement links TRBV20-1 to TRBJ2-5; D is possibly TRBD2 (5 bases). The tail of the sequence fits TRBJ2-7 better, so the J call may be wrong. The CDR3 runs 13 residues. The germline CDR1 and CDR2 sequences are DFQATT and SNEGSKA (reference sequence). The CDR3 protein is CSARRPPFNEQYF. The CDR3 region has the DNA TGCAGTGCTCGGAGGCCGCCGTTCAACGAGCAGTACTTC.

This clonotype was seen a handful of times. The chain is built from TRBV18 and TRBJ2-7; D could derive from TRBD1 or TRBD2 (5 bases each). CDR1 KGHSH and CDR2 LQKENI come from the germline V gene. This CDR3 is built from 15 residues. Trimming stripped 3 bases from V and 2 bases from J, with 14 bases between. CDR3 bases: TGTGCCAGCTCACCTCCGGGGACGGGCACCTACGAGCAGTACTTC. Translating it yields CASSPPGTGTYEQYF.

This chain connects TRBV20-1 to TRBJ2-3; D is undetermined. Germline V gene data show CDR1 as DFQATT and CDR2 as SNEGSKA (reference sequence). The CDR3 contains 11 residues. The ends were cut back, 2 bases at V and 5 bases at J, with 5 bases in the middle. The CDR3 sequence is CSARTLDTQYF. The CDR3 DNA reads TGCAGTGCTAGAACCTTAGATACGCAGTATTTT.

The sample holds a few counts of this clonotype. The V call is TRBV20-1, the J call TRBJ2-3, with a possible D match to TRBD2 (5 bases). The CDR3 runs 13 residues. The germline V gene has CDR1 DFQATT and CDR2 SNEGSKA (reference sequence). The V gene lost 5 bases and the J gene lost 1 base, with 10 bases spanning the gap. For the CDR3, the DNA is TGCAGTGCTCTGAATAGCGGCACAGATACGCAGTATTTT. This codes for CSALNSGTDTQYF.

This clonotype occurred a few times. The chain links TRBV9 to TRBJ2-3, with 11 bases fitting TRBD1. After removal of 0 bases from V and 1 base from J, the junction contained 4 bases not matched to a gene. This CDR3 has 17 amino acids. Per the germline V gene, CDR1 is SGDLS and CDR2 is YYNGEE. The CDR3 region is CASSVAGQGVGTDTQYF. The CDR3 DNA is TGTGCCAGCAGCGTAGCGGGACAGGGGGTAGGCACAGATACGCAGTATTTT.

This clonotype has a count of ten or more. The V gene is TRBV28, the J gene TRBJ1-2; no definite D call. Germline CDR1 is MDHEN and CDR2 is SYDVKM. CDR3 length: 12 residues. The V end lost 7 bases, the J end lost 4 bases, and 10 bases lay between the germline ends. DNA for the CDR3: TGTGCCAGCATGGCGCCCTTCTATGGCTACACCTTC. Translating gives CASMAPFYGYTF.

The chain links TRBV3-1 to TRBJ2-1, with 11 bases matching TRBD2. The CDR3 has 16 amino acids. V gave up 0 bases and J gave up 10 bases; unmatched junction bases: 8. Germline V CDR1 and CDR2: LGHDT, YNNKEL (reference sequence). For the CDR3, the DNA is TGTGCCAGCAGCCAAGAGGGACTAGCGGCCGAGGGAGAGCAGTTCTTC. Translation: CASSQEGLAAEGEQFF.

The chain couples TRBV5-1 to TRBJ2-1, with 10 bases matching TRBD1. The DNA end is more similar to TRBJ2-7, so the J call may be wrong. CDR3 length: 15 residues. CDR1 is SGHRS and CDR2 is YFSETQ in the germline V gene. Here the CDR3 reads CASGLTGGGYNEQYF. The DNA of the CDR3 is TGCGCCAGCGGCCTGACAGGGGGCGGATATAATGAGCAGTACTTC.

The CDR3 loop reads CASSRTDGTDTQYF. In nucleotides, the CDR3 is TGCGCCAGCAGCCGAACGGACGGAACAGATACGCAGTATTTT. This chain connects TRBV4-3 to TRBJ2-3; D ambiguous. Trimming left V 4 bases short and J 3 bases short, with 11 bases between. Germline loops: CDR1 LGHNA, CDR2 YSLEER. The CDR3 length is 14 residues.

The chain joins TRBV28 to TRBJ2-3; TRBD2 aligns across 12 bases. The CDR3 has 17 amino acids. Germline trimming cut 4 bases from V and 5 bases from J; bases unmatched to any gene: 10. Germline CDR1 is MDHEN and CDR2 is SYDVKM. The CDR3 DNA is TGTGCCAGCAGTTCACTGCGACTAGCGGGAGCGGTAGATACGCAGTATTTT. Its protein product is CASSSLRLAGAVDTQYF.

This clonotype came up a few times. The chain recombines TRBV5-6 with TRBJ2-5; D remains unclear. The V gene lost 4 bases and the J gene lost 3 bases, with 13 bases spanning the gap. The CDR3 loop spans 14 amino acids. Germline lookup yields CDR1 SGHDT and CDR2 YYEEEE. Here the CDR3 reads CASSPVGGEETQYF. CDR3 nucleotide sequence: TGTGCCAGCAGCCCCGTAGGTGGGGAAGAGACCCAGTACTTC. The whole variable domain, remainder taken from reference TRBV5-6 and TRBJ2-5, is DAGVTQSPTHLIKTRGQQVTLRCSPKSGHDTVSWYQQALGQGPQFIFQYYEEEERQRGNFPDRFSGHQFPNYSSELNVNALLLGDSALYLCASSPVGGEETQYFGPGTRLLVL.

V usage is TRBV10-3 and J usage is TRBJ2-1, with TRBD2 as a possible D gene (5 bases). Germline lookup yields CDR1 ENHRY and CDR2 SYGVKD. V was cut by 4 bases and J by 1 base, with 8 bases left in between. The CDR3 has 14 amino acids. The CDR3 here is CAISGSGSYNEQFF. In nucleotides, the CDR3 is TGTGCCATCAGTGGGAGCGGTTCCTACAATGAGCAGTTCTTC.

This clonotype was observed a single time. At one boundary the junction diverges from the germline segment, which might be a read error. The rearrangement links TRBV10-3 to TRBJ2-1; D ambiguous. Germline V gene lookup returns CDR1 ENHRY and CDR2 SYGVKD. The CDR3 runs to 13 residues. This CDR3 reads CAISESIYNEQFF. In DNA form, the CDR3 reads TGCGCCATCAGTGAGTCGATCTACAATGAGCAGTTCTTC.

The rearrangement joins TRBV2 to TRBJ2-5, with 10 positions matching TRBD2. The J call may be wrong; the DNA end is better matched by TRBJ2-7. Germline values: CDR1 SNHLY, CDR2 FYNNEI. The CDR3 totals 17 residues. The CDR3 is CASRPGRGLARGDEQYF. The CDR3 DNA reads as TGTGCCAGCAGACCTGGTCGGGGACTAGCGAGGGGTGACGAGCAGTACTTC.

This clonotype appeared a single time. The chain is built from TRBV20-1 and TRBJ2-5, with 14 bases fitting TRBD2. This CDR3 has 14 amino acids. CDR1 is DFQATT and CDR2 is SNEGSKA in the germline V gene (reference sequence). The CDR3 loop reads CSAPTSGRANEQYF. For the CDR3, the DNA is TGCAGCGCTCCGACTAGCGGGAGGGCTAATGAGCAGTACTTC.

The chain joins TRBV12-3 or TRBV12-4 to TRBJ1-5, with D possibly being TRBD1 (6 bases). Trimming cost V 9 bases and J 9 bases, with 21 bases left between them. The CDR3 totals 14 residues. CDR3 DNA: TGTGCCAGTGGGGACACCGCTAGTGTTTGGCCCCAGCATTTT. Residues: CASGDTASVWPQHF.

The rearrangement links TRBV10-3 to TRBJ2-7, with 8 bases identical to TRBD2. V was pared by 7 bases and J by 5 bases, with 10 bases of the junction left unmatched. The CDR3 is made up of 14 amino acids. Looked up from germline, CDR1 is ENHRY and CDR2 is SYGVKD. Here the CDR3 reads CAITPRLARNEQYF. As DNA, the CDR3 is TGTGCCATCACTCCCCGACTAGCGAGAAACGAGCAGTACTTC.

The chain is built from TRBV29-1 and TRBJ2-3; 8 nucleotides align to TRBD2. This CDR3 is built from 13 residues. V trimming: 4 bases; J trimming: 1 base; junction bases outside the gene matches: 1. Per the germline V gene, CDR1 is SQVTM and CDR2 is ANQGSEA. CDR3 sequence: CSVAAGGTDTQYF. In DNA, the CDR3 is TGCAGCGTTGCAGCGGGGGGCACAGATACGCAGTATTTT.

The V and J genes are TRBV6-1 and TRBJ1-1; D gene unclear. The CDR3 consists of 14 residues. The ends were cut back, 2 bases at V and 0 bases at J, with 7 bases in the middle. Germline V CDR1 and CDR2: MNHNS, SASEGT. The CDR3 loop is CASSEQTVNTEAFF. The CDR3 DNA is TGTGCCAGCAGTGAACAGACGGTGAACACTGAAGCTTTCTTT.

This rearrangement joins TRBV20-1 to TRBJ1-4; possible D gene TRBD1, 5 bases. Looked up from germline, CDR1 is DFQATT and CDR2 is SNEGSKA (reference sequence). This CDR3 comprises 14 residues. Deletions cut 1 base from V and 7 bases from J, with 13 bases between. Here the CDR3 reads CSARGVGVAEKLFF. Here the CDR3 DNA reads TGCAGTGCTAGAGGCGTGGGGGTGGCTGAAAAACTGTTTTTT.

The V call is TRBV6-5, the J call TRBJ2-6; D is uncertain. This CDR3 is built from 16 residues. From germline, CDR1 is MNHEY and CDR2 SVGAGI. Trimming stripped 6 bases from V and 1 base from J, with 13 bases between. This CDR3 reads CASRNWADSGANVLTF. CDR3 bases: TGTGCCAGCAGGAATTGGGCTGATTCTGGGGCCAACGTCCTGACTTTC.

This clonotype came up a few times. The chain uses TRBV9 and TRBJ2-1, with D possibly matching TRBD2 (5 bases). Near its end, the DNA agrees better with TRBJ2-7, so the J call may be wrong. CDR1 is SGDLS and CDR2 is YYNGEE in the germline V gene. The CDR3 extends over 16 amino acids. The CDR3 loop reads CASSPRSGSSYNEQYF. The CDR3 nucleotides read TGTGCCAGCAGCCCCAGGTCGGGGAGCTCCTACAATGAGCAGTACTTC.

This clonotype was found many times. The chain joins TRBV10-3 to TRBJ1-2; 7 bases match TRBD1. The CDR3 is made up of 13 amino acids. Germline V gives CDR1 ENHRY, CDR2 SYGVKD. After removal of 3 bases from V and 4 bases from J, the junction contained 2 bases not matched to a gene. CDR3 sequence: CAISEGQAYGYTF. The CDR3 nucleotides read TGTGCCATCAGTGAAGGACAGGCCTATGGCTACACCTTC.

The chain joins TRBV18 to TRBJ2-3, with D possibly TRBD2 on 5 matching bases. The CDR3 is 13 amino acids. Trimming cost V 2 bases and J 6 bases, with 9 bases left between them. The germline V gene encodes CDR1 KGHSH and CDR2 LQKENI. The CDR3 nucleotides are TGTGCCAGCTCACCAATACGCGGGGATACGCAGTATTTT. It translates to CASSPIRGDTQYF.